One sample yielded the 21 T cell receptor beta chains listed below, sequenced in a study of T-cell reconstitution after alpha-beta-depleted transplantation in children (dated by TCRdb to about 2016). The meaning of the sample's treatment or condition label: allogeneic hematopoietic cell transplantation with graft depleted of TCRalphabeta T cells and CD19 B cells. Library generation was performed with PCR. Sequencing used an Illumina HiSeq 2500. TCR libraries were prepared with molecular barcoding, using unique molecular identifiers to normalize TCRbeta repertoire quantification. TCRdb reanalyzed the raw reads on its own, using fastp at Q25 for trimming and MiXCR for clone calling, and kept in-frame beta chains. Every CDR3 protein is listed once, alongside the most common genes and DNA of its rows. The sample has around 250,000 distinct CDR3 sequences on record, roughly 7.7% of them singletons. The top ten clonotypes cover 6.3% of the sample.

The sequences come from PBMCs, mostly from graft donor cells, collected 180 days after TCRalphabeta/CD19-depleted stem cell transplant. All receptors come from a male patient between 5 and 17 years old who had a stem cell transplant for acute lymphoblastic leukemia, so the T cells may come from the graft donor.

This clonotype appeared many times. V and J are TRBV6-5 and TRBJ2-7, with a weak D call TRBD1 (6 bases). Deletions cut 0 bases from V and 7 bases from J, with 13 bases between. The germline CDR1 and CDR2 sequences are MNHEY and SVGAGI. The CDR3 contains 14 residues. CDR3 sequence (DNA): TGTGCCAGCAGTTACTCGGACAGTCCCACGGAGCAGTACTTC. Translation gives CASSYSDSPTEQYF.

Details on this clonotype: Possible read error: a much larger clone is one base away. The chain carries TRBV5-1 and TRBJ2-7; D ambiguous. This CDR3 has 12 residues. Germline V gene lookup returns CDR1 SGHRS and CDR2 YFSETQ. In DNA, the CDR3 is TGCGCCAGAAGCTTGATCGGGCACGAGCAGTACTTC. It yields the protein CARSLIGHEQYF.

This clonotype showed up many times. V and J are TRBV28 and TRBJ1-1; D perhaps matches TRBD1 (6 bases). The CDR3 is 14 residues long. Trimming shortened V by 8 bases and J by 2 bases, and 15 bases separated the two germline ends. CDR1 is MDHEN and CDR2 is SYDVKM in the germline V gene. The CDR3 nucleotides read TGTGCCAGCGTCTCGGGGGGGCTCAACACTGAAGCTTTCTTT. It codes for CASVSGGLNTEAFF.

This clonotype was observed many times. The chain has TRBV2 and TRBJ2-2, with 8 positions matching TRBD1. This CDR3 has 15 amino acids. Per the germline V gene, CDR1 is SNHLY and CDR2 is FYNNEI. The V and J ends lost 7 bases and 5 bases, in that order; junction bases with no gene match: 9. CDR3 sequence: CASKLGQAITGELFF. The DNA of the CDR3 is TGTGCCAGCAAACTGGGACAGGCTATTACCGGGGAGCTGTTTTTT. Full variable domain (missing parts from reference TRBV2 and TRBJ2-2): EPEVTQTPSHQVTQMGQEVILRCVPISNHLYFYWYRQILGQKVEFLVSFYNNEISEKSEIFDDQFSVERPDGSNFTLKIRSTKLEDSAMYFCASKLGQAITGELFFGEGSRLTVL.

At least ten counts were recorded for this clonotype. The gene calls are TRBV28 and TRBJ2-6; D might be TRBD1 (6 bases). The germline V gene encodes CDR1 MDHEN and CDR2 SYDVKM. Trimming removed 10 bases at V and 0 bases at J, with 13 bases between. The CDR3 extends over 15 amino acids. This CDR3 is CATQGWGSGANVLTF. DNA of the CDR3: TGTGCCACACAGGGATGGGGCTCTGGGGCCAACGTCCTGACTTTC.

This clonotype came up many times. The chain joins TRBV28 to TRBJ1-2; D remains unclear. Germline V gene data show CDR1 as MDHEN and CDR2 as SYDVKM. Trimming shortened V by 5 bases and J by 5 bases, and 9 bases separated the two germline ends. The CDR3 has 12 residues. DNA of the CDR3: TGTGCCAGCAGTCCCGAAGCTTATGGCTACACCTTC. Its translation: CASSPEAYGYTF.

This clonotype was counted ten times or more. V gene TRBV6-5 combines with J gene TRBJ1-5, with 7 bases that match TRBD1. This CDR3 is 14 amino acids long. V lost 7 bases to trimming and J lost 3 bases; unmatched junction nucleotides: 6. Germline V CDR1 and CDR2: MNHEY, SVGAGI. CDR3 nucleotides: TGTGCCAGCACCCGGACAGGATCCAATCAGCCCCAGCATTTT. Residues: CASTRTGSNQPQHF.

This clonotype was recorded at least ten times. The V call is TRBV12-3 or TRBV12-4, the J call TRBJ2-1, with a weak D call TRBD1 (5 bases). The V end was cut by 1 base, the J end by 0 bases, with 10 bases between. The CDR3 consists of 16 residues. Written as DNA, the CDR3 is TGTGCCAGCAGTTTAGTGACAGTGAGCTCCTACAATGAGCAGTTCTTC. Protein product: CASSLVTVSSYNEQFF.

This clonotype has ten or more counts. The chain couples TRBV7-6 to TRBJ2-1; 11 nucleotides match TRBD2. The CDR3 consists of 13 residues. CDR1 SGHVS and CDR2 FNYEAQ come from the germline V gene. After removal of 4 bases from V and 14 bases from J, the junction contained 7 bases not matched to a gene. CDR3 nucleotides: TGTGCCAGCAGCTACGAACCGGGACTAGCGGAGTTCTTC. This translates into CASSYEPGLAEFF.

This clonotype was observed many times. The rearrangement uses TRBV29-1 and TRBJ2-2; 9 bases fit TRBD2. The V and J ends lost 4 bases and 5 bases, in that order; junction bases with no gene match: 11. The CDR3 is 16 residues long. Germline assignment: CDR1 SQVTM and CDR2 ANQGSEA. The CDR3 here is CSVGREAGGPTGELFF. The CDR3 DNA is TGCAGCGTTGGCCGAGAGGCGGGAGGGCCGACCGGGGAGCTGTTTTTT.

This clonotype appeared many times. This chain connects TRBV5-6 to TRBJ2-7; D is perhaps TRBD1 (5 bases). The CDR3 length is 14 residues. Germline V gene data show CDR1 as SGHDT and CDR2 as YYEEEE. The germline V and J ends were trimmed by 0 bases and 2 bases, with 9 bases remaining between them. For the CDR3, the DNA is TGTGCCAGCAGCTTGGCGCAGGGAACCTACGAGCAGTACTTC. It yields the protein CASSLAQGTYEQYF.

This clonotype has a count of ten or more. This chain uses TRBV11-2 with TRBJ2-1; 10 nucleotides line up with TRBD2. Germline loops: CDR1 SGHAT, CDR2 FQNNGV. This CDR3 is built from 17 residues. V gave up 2 bases and J gave up 3 bases; unmatched junction bases: 7. For the CDR3, the DNA is TGTGCCAGCAGCTTAAGTCAGGGACTAGCGAACTACAATGAGCAGTTCTTC. It codes for CASSLSQGLANYNEQFF.

This clonotype was picked up one time. A much larger clone lies a single base off, so this may be a read error. V is TRBV4-1 and J is TRBJ2-5, with D maybe TRBD2 (6 bases). CDR1 is MGHRA and CDR2 is YSYEKL in the germline V gene. CDR3 length: 17 residues. CDR3 coding DNA: TGTGCCAGGAGCTTTGGGTTCCGGGACTTGCCGCAAGAGACCCAGTACTTC. Residues: CARSFGFRDLPQETQYF.

Regarding this clonotype: This may be a read error: a much more frequent sequence differs by one nucleotide. This chain links TRBV27 with TRBJ2-1; TRBD1 might be the D (6 bases). The CDR3 length is 16 residues. CDR1 is MNHEY and CDR2 is SMNVEV in the germline V gene (reference sequence). CDR3 in DNA: TGTGCCGGCAGTTACAGGACAGTTGGCCGCTACAATGAGCAGTTCTTC. As protein: CAGSYRTVGRYNEQFF.

This clonotype was counted many times. This chain uses TRBV11-2 with TRBJ1-5; possibly TRBD1 for D (5 bases). V shed 0 bases and J shed 4 bases, with 16 bases lying between them. This CDR3 is built from 17 residues. Germline CDR1 reads SGHAT; CDR2 reads FQNNGV. The CDR3: CASSLDSVLGTNQPQHF. For the CDR3, the DNA is TGTGCCAGCAGCTTAGATTCAGTACTAGGGACGAATCAGCCCCAGCATTTT.

This clonotype was recorded many times. The J gene is TRBJ2-7, the V gene TRBV6-2 or TRBV6-3; D remains ambiguous. The V end lost 10 bases, the J end lost 0 bases, and 22 bases lay between the germline ends. CDR1 MNHEY and CDR2 SVGEGT come from the germline V gene. The CDR3 sequence is 16 residues long. This CDR3 reads CATETLDLGGSYEQYF. The CDR3 nucleotides read TGTGCCACCGAAACCCTAGACCTGGGTGGCTCCTACGAGCAGTACTTC.

This clonotype was recorded many times. The rearrangement links TRBV7-4 to TRBJ1-1; possible D gene TRBD1, 6 bases. This CDR3 has 12 amino acids. Trimming took off 4 bases at V and 5 bases at J, with 8 bases between the two ends. Germline V lookup: CDR1 SGHVT, CDR2 SQSDAQ. The CDR3, as DNA: TGTGCCAGCAGCTCAGGGGTTACTGAAGCTTTCTTT. Its protein is CASSSGVTEAFF.

In its sample, this clonotype was seen a few times. This rearrangement joins TRBV7-9 to TRBJ2-7, with no clear D. This CDR3 region has 12 residues. Trimming removed 7 bases from V and 1 base from J, with 8 bases in between. CDR1 is SEHNR, CDR2 FQNEAQ, per germline (reference sequence). The CDR3, as DNA: TGTGCCAGCACGGGCCAGTCCTACGAGCAGTACTTC. This encodes CASTGQSYEQYF.

This clonotype showed up many times. The chain is built from TRBV7-9 and TRBJ1-5; D possibly corresponds to TRBD1 (6 bases). The germline V and J ends were trimmed by 4 bases and 5 bases, with 15 bases remaining between them. This CDR3 contains 15 residues. CDR1 and CDR2 (germline): SEHNR, FQNEAQ (reference sequence). The CDR3, as DNA: TGTGCCAGCAGCTCACAGGGAGAGGTTGATCAGCCCCAGCATTTT. Translated: CASSSQGEVDQPQHF.

In this sample, this clonotype turned up many times. This chain links TRBV9 with TRBJ2-3; D is uncertain. In germline, CDR1 is SGDLS, CDR2 YYNGEE. CDR3 size: 13 residues. The germline V and J ends were trimmed by 0 bases and 5 bases, with 7 bases remaining between them. The DNA for the CDR3 is TGTGCCAGCAGCGTAGGAGTTGGAGATACGCAGTATTTT. Encoded protein: CASSVGVGDTQYF.

This clonotype was counted at least ten times. The chain carries TRBV11-2 and TRBJ2-1; either TRBD1 or TRBD2 may supply D (5 bases each). Germline assignment: CDR1 SGHAT and CDR2 FQNNGV. The CDR3 totals 15 residues. V was trimmed by 5 bases and J by 6 bases, leaving 17 bases between them. The CDR3 nucleotides read TGTGCCAGCAGCCCCCCGCCGGGGCGCTCCAATGAGCAGTTCTTC. Protein: CASSPPPGRSNEQFF. Looking up the rest from reference TRBV11-2 and TRBJ2-1 gives the full variable domain: EAGVAQSPRYKIIEKRQSVAFWCNPISGHATLYWYQQILGQGPKLLIQFQNNGVVDDSQLPKDRFSAERLKGVDSTLKIQPAKLEDSAVYLCASSPPPGRSNEQFFGPGTRLTVL.